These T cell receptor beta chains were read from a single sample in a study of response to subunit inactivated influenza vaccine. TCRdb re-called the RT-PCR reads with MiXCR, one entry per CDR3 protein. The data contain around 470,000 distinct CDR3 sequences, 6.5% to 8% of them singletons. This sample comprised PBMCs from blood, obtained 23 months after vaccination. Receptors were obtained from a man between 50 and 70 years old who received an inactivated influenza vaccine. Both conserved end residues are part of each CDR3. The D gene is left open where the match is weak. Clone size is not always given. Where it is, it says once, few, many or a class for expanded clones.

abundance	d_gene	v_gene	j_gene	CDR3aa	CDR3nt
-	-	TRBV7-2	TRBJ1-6	CASSLQAYNSPLHF	TGTGCCAGCAGCTTACAGGCCTATAATTCACCCCTCCACTTT
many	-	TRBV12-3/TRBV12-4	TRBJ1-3	CASSPGQVGNTIYF	TGTGCCAGCAGCCCCGGGCAGGTTGGAAACACCATATATTTT
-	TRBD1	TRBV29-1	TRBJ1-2	CSAPGQGRGGYTF	TGCAGCGCCCCGGGACAGGGGAGGGGTGGCTACACCTTC
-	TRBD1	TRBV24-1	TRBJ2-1	CATARQGAGYNEQFF	TGTGCCACCGCGAGACAGGGGGCGGGGTACAATGAGCAGTTCTTC
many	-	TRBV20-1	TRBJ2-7	CSARDERSGYEQYF	TGCAGTGCTAGAGATGAGAGGTCCGGGTACGAGCAGTACTTC
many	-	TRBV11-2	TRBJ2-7	CASSSGTQEQYF	TGTGCCAGCAGCTCCGGGACACAAGAGCAGTACTTC
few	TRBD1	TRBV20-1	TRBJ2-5	CSARDWGTVQETQYF	TGCAGTGCTAGAGATTGGGGGACAGTACAAGAGACCCAGTACTTC
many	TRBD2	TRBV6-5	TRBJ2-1	CASELREASAEQFF	TGTGCCAGCGAGTTACGGGAGGCTTCTGCTGAGCAGTTCTTC
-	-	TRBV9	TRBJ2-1	CASNPGLGNNEQFF	TGTGCCAGCAATCCGGGACTCGGAAACAATGAGCAGTTCTTC
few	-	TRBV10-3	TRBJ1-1	CAISGSARNTEAFF	TGTGCCATCAGTGGTTCAGCCCGGAACACTGAAGCTTTCTTT
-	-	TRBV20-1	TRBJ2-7	CSASQSSYEQYF	TGCAGTGCTAGTCAGAGCTCCTACGAGCAGTACTTC
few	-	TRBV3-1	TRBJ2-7	CASSQTLKPSYEQYF	TGTGCCAGCAGCCAAACACTTAAACCCTCCTACGAGCAGTACTTC
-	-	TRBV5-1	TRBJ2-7	CASSSQDRGTEQYF	TGCGCCAGCAGCTCCCAGGACCGGGGGACCGAGCAGTACTTC
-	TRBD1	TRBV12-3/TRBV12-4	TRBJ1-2	CASTSGTALTDYTF	TGTGCCAGCACCTCCGGGACAGCCCTTACCGACTACACCTTC
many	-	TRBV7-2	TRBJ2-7	CASPTIRHYEQYF	TGTGCCAGTCCCACGATAAGACACTACGAGCAGTACTTC
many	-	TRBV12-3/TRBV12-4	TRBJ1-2	CASSLAGTNYGYTF	TGTGCCAGCAGTTTAGCGGGGACTAACTATGGCTACACCTTC
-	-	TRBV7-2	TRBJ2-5	CASGRGNQETQYF	TGTGCCAGCGGCCGTGGGAACCAAGAGACCCAGTACTTC
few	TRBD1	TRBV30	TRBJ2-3	CAWSGQGRRDTQYF	TGTGCCTGGAGCGGACAGGGGCGCCGCGATACGCAGTATTTT
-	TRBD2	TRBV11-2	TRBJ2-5	CASTRTSGGIETQYF	TGTGCCAGCACCCGGACTAGCGGGGGTATAGAGACCCAGTACTTC
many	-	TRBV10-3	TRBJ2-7	CAIRVPGQVWEQYF	TGTGCCATCAGAGTACCGGGACAAGTCTGGGAGCAGTACTTC
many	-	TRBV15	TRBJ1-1	CATSRDGAYAEAFF	TGTGCCACCAGCAGAGACGGTGCCTACGCTGAAGCTTTCTTT
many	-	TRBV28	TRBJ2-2	CASSFPKSGWSGELFF	TGTGCCAGCAGTTTCCCGAAGTCTGGGTGGTCCGGGGAGCTGTTTTTT
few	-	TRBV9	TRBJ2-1	CASSVGGSAYNEQFF	TGTGCCAGCAGCGTAGGGGGGAGCGCCTACAATGAGCAGTTCTTC
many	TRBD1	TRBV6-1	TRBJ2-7	CASSTGGHYYEQYF	TGTGCCAGCAGTACAGGGGGACACTATTACGAGCAGTACTTC
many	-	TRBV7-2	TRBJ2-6	CASSLDAGANVLTF	TGTGCCAGCAGCTTAGATGCTGGGGCCAACGTCCTGACTTTC
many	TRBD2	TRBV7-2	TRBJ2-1	CASSFRRSGGSEQFF	TGTGCCAGCAGCTTCCGAAGGAGCGGGGGGTCTGAGCAGTTCTTC